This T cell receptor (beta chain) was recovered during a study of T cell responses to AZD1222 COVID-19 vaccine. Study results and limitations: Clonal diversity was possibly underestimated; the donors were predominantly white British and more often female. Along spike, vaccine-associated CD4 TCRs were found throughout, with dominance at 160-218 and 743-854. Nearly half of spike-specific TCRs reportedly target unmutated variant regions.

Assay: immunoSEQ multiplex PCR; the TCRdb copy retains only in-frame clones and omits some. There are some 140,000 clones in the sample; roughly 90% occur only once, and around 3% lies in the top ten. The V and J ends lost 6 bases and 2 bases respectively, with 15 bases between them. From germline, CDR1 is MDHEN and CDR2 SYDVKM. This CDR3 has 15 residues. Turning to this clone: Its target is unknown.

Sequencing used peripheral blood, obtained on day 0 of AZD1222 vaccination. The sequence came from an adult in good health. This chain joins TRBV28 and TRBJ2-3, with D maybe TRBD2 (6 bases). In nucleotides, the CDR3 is TGTGCCAGCAGATCCTGGGGGGTGATCACAGATACGCAGTATTTT. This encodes CASRSWGVITDTQYF.